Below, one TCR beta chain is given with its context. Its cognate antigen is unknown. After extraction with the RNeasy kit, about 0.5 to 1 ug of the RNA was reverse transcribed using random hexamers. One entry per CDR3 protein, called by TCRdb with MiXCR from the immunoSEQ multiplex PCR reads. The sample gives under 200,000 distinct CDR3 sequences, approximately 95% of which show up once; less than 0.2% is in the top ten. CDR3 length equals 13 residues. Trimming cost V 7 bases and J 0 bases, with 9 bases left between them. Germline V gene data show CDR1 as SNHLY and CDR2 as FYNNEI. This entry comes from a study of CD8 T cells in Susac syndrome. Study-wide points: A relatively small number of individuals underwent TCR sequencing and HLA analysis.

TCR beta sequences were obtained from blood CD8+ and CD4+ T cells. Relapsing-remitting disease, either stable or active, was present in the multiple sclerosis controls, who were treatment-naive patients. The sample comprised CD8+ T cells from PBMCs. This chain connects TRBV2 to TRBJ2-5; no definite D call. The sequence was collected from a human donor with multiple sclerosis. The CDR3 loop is CASKVSNQETQYF. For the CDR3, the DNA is TGTGCCAGCAAGGTTTCCAACCAAGAGACCCAGTACTTC. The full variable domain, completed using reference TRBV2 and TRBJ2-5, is EPEVTQTPSHQVTQMGQEVILRCVPISNHLYFYWYRQILGQKVEFLVSFYNNEISEKSEIFDDQFSVERPDGSNFTLKIRSTKLEDSAMYFCASKVSNQETQYFGPGTRLLVL.